This TCR beta chain was observed in a study of cytomegalovirus exposure and HLA in healthy donors. Overall study results and limits: Most of the TCR beta V segments (in an earlier analysis) were productive either about 87% or about 30% of the time. A later analysis found most CMV-associated TCR beta chains apparently HLA-restricted.

Germline assignment: CDR1 SGHTA and CDR2 FQGTGA. V gave up 5 bases and J gave up 3 bases, with 10 bases separating them. The CDR3 has 13 amino acids. With 60 Vbeta and 13 Jbeta primers, the PCR was carried out. Libraries were prepared by immunoSEQ multiplex PCR; TCRdb keeps only in-frame clonotypes and omits some of them. The table lists 100,000 to 150,000 clones, approximately 75% of them singletons. Of note for this clone: The antigen is undetermined.

The sequenced sample was PBMCs. The V and J genes are TRBV7-3 and TRBJ1-1; D may be TRBD1 (6 bases). This TCR was recovered from a man in his thirties or forties in good health and CMV-seronegative. The CDR3 region has the DNA TGTGCCAGCAGCCGGGACATAGACACTGAAGCTTTCTTT. Amino acid sequence: CASSRDIDTEAFF.